Below, 10 T cell receptor beta chains from the same sample are listed, as sequenced in a study of blood T cell repertoires in COVID-19. The data were produced by immunoSEQ multiplex PCR, yet TCRdb's version contains in-frame clones alone and is incomplete. In the table there are hundreds of thousands of clones, approximately 88% of which are singletons. The source material was PBMCs or T cells enriched from blood (not recorded which). The source is a woman between 35 and 50 years old with acute COVID-19.

The chain uses TRBV6-5 and TRBJ1-3, with unresolved D. The CDR3 length is 16 residues. Trimming removed 0 bases from V and 3 bases from J, with 12 bases in between. Germline values: CDR1 MNHEY, CDR2 SVGAGI. CDR3 sequence: CASSYSGGNLGNTIYF. Written as DNA, the CDR3 is TGTGCCAGCAGTTACTCGGGAGGTAATCTTGGAAACACCATATATTTT.

V usage is TRBV29-1 and J usage is TRBJ1-2; D is possibly TRBD1 (6 bases). Germline assignment: CDR1 SQVTM and CDR2 ANQGSEA. V was shortened by 6 bases and J by 8 bases, with 25 bases between the two germline ends. This CDR3 is built from 15 residues. This CDR3 reads CSVCPLDSLMVGYTF. The CDR3 DNA reads TGCAGCGTGTGCCCCCTGGACAGCCTCATGGTGGGCTACACCTTC.

In the case of this clone: Mismatch with germline at one junction end may stem from a read error. The chain recombines TRBV6-6 with TRBJ1-1; D not resolved. This CDR3 has 13 amino acids. The germline V gene has CDR1 MNHNY and CDR2 SVGAGI (reference sequence). In nucleotides, the CDR3 is TGTGCCAGCAGTTACGGGTCCTGGTCCCGAGGTCTCTTT. Translated: CASSYGSWSRGLF.

In its sample, this clone was seen once. This chain connects TRBV2 to TRBJ1-4; 9 nucleotides line up with TRBD1. This CDR3 has 17 amino acids. After removal of 6 bases from V and 4 bases from J, the junction contained 12 bases not matched to a gene. Germline CDR1 reads SNHLY; CDR2 reads FYNNEI. CDR3 coding DNA: TGTGCCAGCAGCACCGTCCGGGACAGGGCAAATAATGAAAAACTGTTTTTT. This encodes CASSTVRDRANNEKLFF.

The chain uses TRBV5-1 and TRBJ1-5; 8 bases map to TRBD1. The CDR3 is 14 residues long. The ends lost 1 base at V and 5 bases at J; junction bases unmatched: 2. Germline CDR1 and CDR2: SGHRS and YFSETQ. The CDR3 loop reads CASSLTGGYQPQHF. For the CDR3, the DNA is TGCGCCAGCAGCTTGACAGGGGGATATCAGCCCCAGCATTTT.

V and J are TRBV5-1 and TRBJ1-1; 7 bases agree with TRBD1. CDR3 size: 15 residues. The trim removed 4 bases at V and 0 bases at J, leaving 6 bases unmatched. CDR1 is SGHRS and CDR2 is YFSETQ in the germline V gene. The chain's CDR3 is CASSLGQPMNTEAFF. As DNA, the CDR3 is TGCGCCAGCAGCCTGGGACAGCCCATGAACACTGAAGCTTTCTTT.

The chain links TRBV7-2 to TRBJ1-6; D not resolved. The CDR3 length is 18 residues. CDR1 is SGHTA and CDR2 is FQGNSA in the germline V gene. V dropped 0 bases and J dropped 0 bases, with 12 bases sitting between them. Here the CDR3 reads CASSLAAQGSSYNSPLHF. The CDR3 DNA reads TGTGCCAGCAGCTTAGCGGCTCAAGGGAGCTCCTATAATTCACCCCTCCACTTT. The full variable domain, completed using reference TRBV7-2 and TRBJ1-6, is GAGVSQSPSNKVTEKGKDVELRCDPISGHTALYWYRQSLGQGLEFLIYFQGNSAPDKSGLPSDRFSAERTGGSVSTLTIQRTQQEDSAVYLCASSLAAQGSSYNSPLHFGNGTRLTVT.

The V gene is TRBV10-1, the J gene TRBJ2-1; TRBD1 is a possible D gene (5 bases). The CDR3 is 14 amino acids. The V gene's germline CDR1 is WNHNN and CDR2 SYGVQD (reference sequence). V was pared by 5 bases and J by 8 bases, with 16 bases between. CDR3 protein: CASSPSARAHEQFF. As DNA, the CDR3 is TGCGCCAGCAGTCCCTCGGCCAGGGCCCATGAGCAGTTCTTC.

The CDR3 protein is CSATGQAKAFF. The DNA for the CDR3 is TGCAGTGCAACGGGACAGGCGAAAGCTTTCTTT. This rearrangement joins TRBV20-1 to TRBJ1-1, with TRBD1 identical over 8 bases. Trimming took 6 bases from V and 9 from J; bases not matched to a gene: 6. This CDR3 comprises 11 residues. Germline V lookup: CDR1 DFQATT, CDR2 SNEGSKA (reference sequence).

CDR3 residues: CASSSGTVRSSGNTIYF. CDR3 DNA: TGTGCCAGCAGTTCCGGGACAGTAAGGAGCTCTGGAAACACCATATATTTT. J is TRBJ1-3 and V is TRBV7-6, with TRBD1 matching over 7 bases. Unmatched junction bases numbered 11, after V lost 6 bases and J lost 0 bases. The germline V gene encodes CDR1 SGHVS and CDR2 FNYEAQ. This CDR3 has 17 residues.